The T cell receptor (beta chain) described here comes from a study of graft-versus-host responses after intestinal transplantation. Overall study context: Tacrolimus plus steroids were given to all recipients for approximately three years, preceded by anti-thymocyte globulin induction.

With respect to this clone: No antigen is known for it.

V lost 3 bases to trimming and J lost 5 bases; unmatched junction nucleotides: 4. The CDR3 is made up of 14 amino acids. Germline CDR1 and CDR2: MDHEN and SYDVKM. General study findings and limits: The study associated peak circulating GvH clone levels with early post-transplant HvG declines.

Profiling relied on immunoSEQ multiplex PCR, and the TCRdb table lists in-frame clones only, not all of them. The sample contains tens of thousands of clones, roughly 91% of which appear only once. The source of this sequence is a human donor who received an intestinal transplant. Sequenced material: unstimulated CD8+ T cells sorted from spleen or lymph node cells, taken before intestinal transplant. The rearrangement links TRBV28 to TRBJ2-3; TRBD2 agrees at 8 bases. The CDR3 loop is CASSLGTRIDTQYF. The CDR3 region has the DNA TGTGCCAGCAGTTTGGGGACTAGGATAGATACGCAGTATTTT. Using reference TRBV28 and TRBJ2-3 for the parts outside the CDR3, the full variable domain is DVKVTQSSRYLVKRTGEKVFLECVQDMDHENMFWYRQDPGLGLRLIYFSYDVKMKEKGDIPEGYSVSREKKERFSLILESASTNQTSMYLCASSLGTRIDTQYFGPGTRLTVL.